A selection of T cell receptor beta chains follows, all from one sample in a study of molecular identifiers for immune sequencing clone quantification. Using its own MiXCR run on the PCR reads, TCRdb lists one record per CDR3 protein. Of more than 450,000 distinct CDR3 sequences in the sample, over 20% were seen once. Material: naive CD8+ T cells from blood, with Jurkat cell RNA spiked in. These receptors originate from a human donor in good health. Some libraries in this study had Jurkat cell RNA spiked in. CDR3s include the opening cysteine and the closing phenylalanine or tryptophan. D genes are given only for firm matches. The size field is filled for only some rows; it gives once, few, many or a size class.

cdr3_nt cdr3_aa d_call j_call clone_size v_call
TGCAGCGTTTCTCCGACAGGGAGGAGCACAGATACGCAGTATTTT CSVSPTGRSTDTQYF . TRBJ2-3 many TRBV29-1
TGTGCCAGCAGCCGTACCGGGACAGGCGACGGCTACACCTTC CASSRTGTGDGYTF TRBD1 TRBJ1-2 few TRBV12-3/TRBV12-4
TGTGCCAGCAGCCCCGCGGGGTTCACCGGGGAGCTGTTTTTT CASSPAGFTGELFF . TRBJ2-2 many TRBV12-3/TRBV12-4
TGCAGCGTTGAAGATACGACAGGGCGTGAGTACACCTTC CSVEDTTGREYTF TRBD1 TRBJ1-2 few TRBV29-1
TGTGCCAGTAGTATAGATCTGGGGAACACTGAAGCTTTCTTT CASSIDLGNTEAFF . TRBJ1-1 few TRBV19
TGTGCCAGCAGTTTGATCGGGGGATTCTACGAGCAGTACTTC CASSLIGGFYEQYF . TRBJ2-7 . TRBV27
TGTGCCAGCAGTGACCTCAGGTCCCTAGACGAGCAGTACTTC CASSDLRSLDEQYF . TRBJ2-7 . TRBV2
TGTGCCAGCAGCACAGGGGCACGGAGCAATCAGCCCCAGCATTTT CASSTGARSNQPQHF TRBD1 TRBJ1-5 . TRBV9
TGTGCCAGCAGTTCACCACGACAGGGTCAGGACGAGCAGTACTTC CASSSPRQGQDEQYF TRBD1 TRBJ2-7 many TRBV28
TGTGCCAGCAGCCAAGACGGGGGGTTAGATACGCAGTATTTT CASSQDGGLDTQYF TRBD2 TRBJ2-3 few TRBV3-1
TGTGCCAGCAGCTTAGCGACAGTTTACTCCTACGAGCAGTACTTC CASSLATVYSYEQYF . TRBJ2-7 few TRBV7-6
TGCGCCAGCCCAACCGGGGGACAGGGGCCCGCAGATACGCAGTATTTT CASPTGGQGPADTQYF TRBD1 TRBJ2-3 few TRBV5-1
TGTGCCTGGGACAGGGGGAACTCTGGAAACACCATATATTTT CAWDRGNSGNTIYF TRBD1 TRBJ1-3 few TRBV30